This T cell receptor (beta chain) was captured in a study of Graves' ophthalmopathy and Graves' hyperthyroidism. Study results and caveats: Also, most clonotypes expanded in the thyroid above 0.001 frequency appeared in blood.

The sample holds many counts of this clonotype. Its matching antigen is unknown. RNA served as the template for amplifying TCR beta CDR3 regions. After a first-round RT-PCR with HTBI primers, a second-round multiplex PCR was run. One entry per CDR3 protein results from TCRdb running MiXCR on the multiplex PCR reads. This table has some 370,000 distinct CDR3 sequences, roughly 15% appearing once. The ends lost 2 bases at V and 3 bases at J; junction bases unmatched: 5. This CDR3 contains 15 residues. CDR1 is MDHEN and CDR2 is SYDVKM in the germline V gene. The starting material, over 8.5 ml of fresh peripheral blood, provided the PBMCs.

Sequenced: peripheral blood. This chain joins TRBV28 and TRBJ2-7; 9 nucleotides match TRBD1. This clonotype was sampled from an adult woman with stable Graves' hyperthyroidism. DNA of the CDR3: TGTGCCAGCAGTTTAACGGGACAGGGTCTCTACGAGCAGTACTTC. Protein: CASSLTGQGLYEQYF. The full variable domain, its missing parts supplied by reference TRBV28 and TRBJ2-7, is DVKVTQSSRYLVKRTGEKVFLECVQDMDHENMFWYRQDPGLGLRLIYFSYDVKMKEKGDIPEGYSVSREKKERFSLILESASTNQTSMYLCASSLTGQGLYEQYFGPGTRLTVT.